This TCR beta chain was sequenced in a study of shared clonotypes between healthy human individuals. CD4+ cell separation produced CD45RA+ naive and CD45RA-negative memory subsets. The CDR3 is 16 amino acids. The germline V gene encodes CDR1 SGHNT and CDR2 YYREEE (reference sequence). The J segment lost 7 bases and the V segment lost 1 base, leaving 9 bases of the junction unmatched. Here immunoSEQ multiplex PCR was the method, and the copy in TCRdb shows in-frame clones only, minus some. Found here are some 2,500,000 clones, 93% of them singletons; the top ten hold around 0.37%. This chain connects TRBV5-4 to TRBJ2-7, with 12 positions matching TRBD2. The TCR was taken from a young man in good health. Some clones in this sample may be carry-over from other donors' samples. Source material: naive CD4+ T cells from PBMCs. The subset: CD45RA+ positively selected. In DNA, the CDR3 is TGTGCCAGCAGCTTGCAGGGGAGTCTAGCGGGGGGGGAGCAGTACTTC. This codes for CASSLQGSLAGGEQYF.